This T cell receptor (beta chain) emerged from a study of OX40 agonist ivuxolimab in advanced cancers. Study summary: Patient treatment consisted of intravenous ivuxolimab administration every 2 weeks at 0.01 to 10 mg/kg. General study findings and limits: Clones of CD4+ and CD8+ blood T cells grew by week 6 at doses of 0.1 to 3.0 mg/kg.

On this clone: Antigen unknown.

Patients were ruled out by autoimmune disease history or systemic immunosuppression. Sequencing was performed with immunoSEQ multiplex PCR; in TCRdb, only in-frame clones are kept and a portion is missing. Of about 14,000 clones in the sample, approximately 84% are singletons; the top ten hold around 67%. This receptor was identified in an adult with an advanced solid tumor such as melanoma, head and neck, liver or kidney cancer. Source: CD4+ or CD8+ T cells sorted from blood, taken in a trial of the OX40 agonist ivuxolimab.

The CDR3 sequence: CASSIESYEQYF. The CDR3 DNA reads as TGTGCCAGCAGCATAGAGAGTTACGAGCAGTACTTC. The chain recombines TRBV7-2 with TRBJ2-7; no clear D gene. Germline values: CDR1 SGHTA, CDR2 FQGNSA. The CDR3 sequence is 12 residues long. Trimming pared 5 bases from V and 4 bases from J, leaving 9 bases between.